This T cell receptor beta chain stems from a study of blood T cells in healthy people across ages (dated by TCRdb to between 2015 and 2016). About the full investigation: In model experiments, template switching captured about one uniquely barcoded TCR beta cDNA molecule for every two T cells. Using deep sequencing normalized with unique cDNA molecular identifiers, the study measured how TCR beta repertoire diversity changes with age. The donors were split into four age groups: young (average approximately 16 years), middle-aged (about 40), aged (approximately 59) and long-lived (about 74). To avoid experimental bias, donors of different ages were randomly spread across the sequencing lanes. The study analyzed two additional independent replicas of 1 million unique cDNA reads from the same blood draw for two donors, one aged 18 to 29 and one aged 80 or older.

As regards this clonotype: It lacks a known antigen. No base-level quality is on record; no much larger clone is a single base apart.

The library was built by means of 5' RACE. TCRdb names Illumina HiSeq 2500 as the instrument used. The second PCR ran for about 6 to 11 cycles and used a J-beta primer mix along with a sample-barcoded 5' primer. A template-switch 5' adaptor carrying 12 random nucleotides introduced a unique molecular identifier onto each TCR beta cDNA molecule. Each sample yielded at least 2.5 million CDR3-containing paired-end reads. All of the RNA was converted into first-strand cDNA using the Mint cDNA synthesis kit, with a TRBC-specific oligonucleotide serving as the primer. Following uracil-DNA glycosylase treatment, all cDNA underwent a first 18-cycle PCR with the universal primers M1SS and BC2_uni_R. The paper's processing steps were these. For normalization, 1 million high-quality reads were randomly selected from each sample, with every read carrying a distinct molecular identifier. Reads with shared molecular identifiers were discarded instead of being binned into consensus sequences. MiTCR, set to a Q25 quality threshold and the strictest error-elimination algorithm, was used for CDR3 identification, clonotype clustering and error correction. Lower-bound total TCR beta diversity was estimated with a nonparametric unseen species model using Euler transformation. TCRdb reran the public reads through fastp at Q25 and MiXCR, keeping productive beta chains. Each entry merges the rows of one CDR3 protein and shows their most common DNA and genes. In this record, the V and J calls reflect TCRdb's handling and not the investigators' own analysis. For this sample the table gives about 1.6 million distinct CDR3 sequences, of which about 31% were detected only once. Together, the top ten hold about 11% of the sample.

Donors were around 37 systemically healthy Caucasian individuals from Russia aged roughly 6 to 90 years. Each donor gave about 10 milliliters of peripheral blood, drawn into EDTA-treated Vacutainer tubes. Ficoll-Paque density-gradient centrifugation was used to isolate PBMCs, with at least 7 million per sample. Total RNA, at least 6 micrograms per sample, was extracted from PBMCs with Trizol reagent. Naive CD45RAhigh/CD27high T cell percentages were measured by flow cytometry on a PBMC aliquot from every donor. What the study reported, not specific to this receptor: Estimates of total diversity based on one million sequenced T cells were regarded as lower bounds and as underestimates. Compared with the aged group, the long-lived group had more naive CD4+ T cells, fewer expanded clones and increased TCR diversity, suggesting age selection. Because profiling used bulk unsorted PBMCs, naive and antigen-experienced compartments could not be compared conclusively. Because the CMV infection status of the donors was unknown, age-related changes in expanded clonotypes may potentially have been confounded. The percentage of naive T cells measured by flow cytometry correlated strongly with observed TCR beta diversity. As age increased, observed TCR beta diversity per million T cells dropped in a roughly linear way, and a significant reduction was already evident by age about 40.

Trimming at the junction amounts to 8 bases on V and 1 base on J, and the germline ends lie 11 bases apart. The CDR3 spans 13 residues, from the cysteine through the phenylalanine. The entry retains the CDR3 DNA only, 39 bases that are in frame from base 1. From the germline V gene, CDR1 is MNHNS and CDR2 is SASEGT. This TCR derives from a woman younger than 45 in good health. The sequencing sample was made of blood. The chain was built from TRBV6-1 and TRBJ1-1; no D segment can be confidently identified. The sequenced DNA is TGTGCCAGCGCTTTGGAGGAGAACACTGAAGCTTTCTTT. The encoded protein is CASALEENTEAFF.